The subject of this entry is one T cell receptor (beta chain). The antigen remains undetermined. Within the sample, other DNA sequences also encode this same CDR3. This record comes from a study of cytomegalovirus exposure and HLA in healthy donors. Study results and limitations: Most TCRs appeared rarely, but some public TCRs recurred in many donors.

With 60 Vbeta and 13 Jbeta primers, the PCR was carried out. The data were produced by immunoSEQ multiplex PCR, yet TCRdb's version contains in-frame clones alone and is incomplete. The sample holds over 100,000 clones, about 80% seen once. Sequenced: PBMCs. The source is a female donor in good health and CMV-seronegative.

The CDR3 bases are TGTGCCAGCAGCGTAGATTCAGGGGGCGCCTACAATGAGCAGTTCTTC. Its protein product is CASSVDSGGAYNEQFF. The genes are TRBV9 and TRBJ2-1, with 8 bases aligning to TRBD1. The CDR3 runs to 16 residues. V was clipped by 0 bases and J by 2 bases; unmatched bases: 4. Per the germline V gene, CDR1 is SGDLS and CDR2 is YYNGEE. The full variable domain, rest sourced from reference TRBV9 and TRBJ2-1, is DSGVTQTPKHLITATGQRVTLRCSPRSGDLSVYWYQQSLDQGLQFLIQYYNGEERAKGNILERFSAQQFPDLHSELNLSSLELGDSALYFCASSVDSGGAYNEQFFGPGTRLTVL.